The next 27 T cell receptor beta chains were all read from a single sample in a study of blood T cell repertoires in COVID-19 (dated by TCRdb to the early 2020s). Library preparation used the immunoSEQ multiplex PCR assay. The table comes from immuneACCESS by way of TCRdb, which keeps in-frame sequences with V and J called. Part of the clones is missing from these tables; in studies checked, under half for an unresolved V gene and the rest for unknown reasons. For this sample there are over 100,000 clones; 86% appear just once. The biggest ten clones account for about 4.5% of the sample. The material sequenced was peripheral blood. These receptor sequences come from a man between 35 and 55 years old with acute or convalescent COVID-19.

The chain employs TRBV4-2 and TRBJ2-1; TRBD2 matches 7 bases. The CDR3 has 16 amino acids. V was clipped by 1 base and J by 0 bases; unmatched bases: 3. Looked up from germline, CDR1 is LGHNA and CDR2 is YNFKEQ. The CDR3 bases are TGTGCCAGCAGCCAAGTCGCGGGAGACTCCTACAATGAGCAGTTCTTC. Amino acid sequence: CASSQVAGDSYNEQFF.

The chain combines TRBV7-8 with TRBJ2-1; D is possibly TRBD2 (5 bases). Germline loops: CDR1 SGHVS, CDR2 FQNEAQ. The V end was cut by 8 bases, the J end by 1 base, with 18 bases between. This CDR3 has 16 residues. The CDR3 DNA sequence: TGTGCCAGCGGAGACTTAAAGAGCGGTTCCTACAATGAGCAGTTCTTC. This gives the protein CASGDLKSGSYNEQFF.

The chain combines TRBV4-3 with TRBJ1-2; 7 bases line up with TRBD1. The CDR3 contains 14 residues. Trimming removed 4 bases from V and 7 bases from J; junction bases left unmatched: 9. The V gene's germline CDR1 is LGHNA and CDR2 YSLEER. The CDR3 loop reads CASSRRQGVGGYTF. CDR3 in DNA: TGCGCCAGCAGCCGTCGGCAGGGGGTGGGTGGCTACACCTTC.

This clone was seen once. The chain employs TRBV3-1 (or the pseudogene TRBV3-2) and TRBJ2-3; the D gene is possibly TRBD2 (6 bases). The CDR3 is made up of 16 amino acids. The germline V gene has CDR1 LGHDT and CDR2 YNNKEL (reference sequence). The V end was cut by 1 base, the J end by 10 bases, with 21 bases between. The CDR3 DNA reads TGTGCCAGCAGCCAAGTAAATAGCGGAGAGGGTTACGCGCAGTATTTT. Translating gives CASSQVNSGEGYAQYF.

J is TRBJ1-5 and V is TRBV30; 7 positions match TRBD1. V gave up 8 bases and J gave up 3 bases; unmatched junction bases: 13. The CDR3 sequence is 15 residues long. In germline, CDR1 is GTSNPN, CDR2 SVGIG (reference sequence). The CDR3 DNA is TGTGCCGCGATGGGAGAGGGGGCGCACAATCAGCCCCAGCATTTT. It codes for CAAMGEGAHNQPQHF.

This chain uses TRBV30 with TRBJ1-2, with D perhaps TRBD1 (6 bases). The germline V and J ends were trimmed by 0 bases and 6 bases, with 11 bases remaining between them. The CDR3 is 13 amino acids. The germline V gene encodes CDR1 GTSNPN and CDR2 SVGIG (reference sequence). The CDR3, as DNA: TGTGCCTGGAGTGTCTCACAGGGCAATGGCTACACCTTC. Translated, it gives CAWSVSQGNGYTF.

This chain uses TRBV27 with TRBJ2-1; a weak D match, TRBD1 (6 bases). The germline V and J ends were trimmed by 2 bases and 3 bases, with 11 bases remaining between them. The CDR3 covers 15 residues. Germline V gene data show CDR1 as MNHEY and CDR2 as SMNVEV (reference sequence). The CDR3 bases are TGTGCCAGCAGTTTACTGACAGGCAACTACAATGAGCAGTTCTTC. Protein product: CASSLLTGNYNEQFF.

The genes are TRBV27 and TRBJ1-5, with a weak D call TRBD1 (5 bases). The V and J ends lost 0 bases and 8 bases respectively, with 14 bases between them. This CDR3 is built from 15 residues. Per germline, CDR1 MNHEY and CDR2 SMNVEV (reference sequence). The CDR3, as DNA: TGTGCCAGCAGTTTATCGGGGGGGGTAGGGAAGCCCCAGCATTTT. It codes for CASSLSGGVGKPQHF.

The chain couples TRBV2 to TRBJ2-2; 12 nucleotides match TRBD2. The germline V gene encodes CDR1 SNHLY and CDR2 FYNNEI. The CDR3 spans 15 residues. V dropped 6 bases and J dropped 5; count of bases not matched to a gene: 4. In DNA, the CDR3 is TGTGCCAGCAGGACTAGCGGGGGATTGACCGGGGAGCTGTTTTTT. As protein: CASRTSGGLTGELFF.

The V call is TRBV9, the J call TRBJ1-2, with D maybe TRBD1 (5 bases). CDR3 length: 12 residues. Per germline, CDR1 SGDLS and CDR2 YYNGEE. Trimming removed 0 bases at V and 9 bases at J, with 9 bases between. Here the CDR3 reads CASSVVQGRYTF. In DNA, the CDR3 is TGTGCCAGCAGCGTAGTTCAGGGCCGCTACACCTTC.

The rearrangement joins TRBV30 to TRBJ2-7; a weak D match, TRBD1 (6 bases). CDR3 length: 12 residues. Trimming pared 8 bases from V and 4 bases from J, leaving 15 bases between. Per germline, CDR1 GTSNPN and CDR2 SVGIG (reference sequence). The CDR3, as DNA: TGTGCCGGAAACGGACAGTCTTACGAGCAGTACTTC. Residues: CAGNGQSYEQYF.

The chain couples TRBV6-5 to TRBJ1-6; TRBD1 agrees at 7 bases. Germline trimming cut 6 bases from V and 13 bases from J; bases unmatched to any gene: 12. The CDR3 loop spans 14 amino acids. Germline-derived CDR1 and CDR2 are MNHEY and SVGAGI. The CDR3 bases are TGTGCCAGCAGGTTCCGGGACAGTCTCTCCCCCCTCCACTTT. This translates into CASRFRDSLSPLHF.

This chain uses TRBV4-3 with TRBJ2-5; no firm D call. This CDR3 contains 16 residues. The ends were cut back, 0 bases at V and 2 bases at J, with 13 bases in the middle. CDR1 and CDR2 from the germline V gene are LGHNA and YSLEER. CDR3 residues: CASSQDMNGLQETQYF. The CDR3 DNA follows: TGCGCCAGCAGCCAAGATATGAATGGGCTGCAAGAGACCCAGTACTTC.

The gene calls are TRBV30 and TRBJ1-5, with TRBD1 identical over 8 bases. The germline CDR1 and CDR2 sequences are GTSNPN and SVGIG (reference sequence). There are 14 residues in the CDR3. V gave up 4 bases and J gave up 2 bases; unmatched junction bases: 4. The CDR3 loop is CAWKPTGGNQPQHF. Written as DNA, the CDR3 is TGTGCCTGGAAGCCGACAGGGGGCAATCAGCCCCAGCATTTT.

The chain uses TRBV7-9 and TRBJ1-5; the D is unclear. The CDR3 loop spans 15 amino acids. The germline V gene has CDR1 SEHNR and CDR2 FQNEAQ (reference sequence). V lost 4 bases to trimming and J lost 9 bases, with 19 bases between them. The CDR3 here is CASSSHSTTAGPQHF. CDR3 sequence (DNA): TGTGCCAGCAGCTCCCACTCTACGACTGCCGGGCCCCAGCATTTT. Full variable domain (missing parts from reference TRBV7-9 and TRBJ1-5): DTGVSQNPRHKITKRGQNVTFRCDPISEHNRLYWYRQTLGQGPEFLTYFQNEAQLEKSRLLSDRFSAERPKGSFSTLEIQRTEQGDSAMYLCASSSHSTTAGPQHFGDGTRLSIL.

The J gene is TRBJ1-1, the V gene TRBV5-1; D is possibly TRBD1 (5 bases). CDR3 length equals 14 residues. The V gene lost 4 bases and the J gene lost 4 bases, with 14 bases spanning the gap. Germline loops: CDR1 SGHRS, CDR2 YFSETQ. This CDR3 is CASSKSRASTEAFF. CDR3 bases: TGCGCCAGCAGCAAAAGCAGGGCTAGCACTGAAGCTTTCTTT. Combining the CDR3 with reference TRBV5-1 and TRBJ1-1 gives the whole variable domain KAGVTQTPRYLIKTRGQQVTLSCSPISGHRSVSWYQQTPGQGLQFLFEYFSETQRNKGNFPGRFSGRQFSNSRSEMNVSTLELGDSALYLCASSKSRASTEAFFGQGTRLTVV.

A single count supports this clone. The chain has TRBV3-1 (or the pseudogene TRBV3-2) and TRBJ2-2, with 11 nucleotides matching TRBD2. This CDR3 has 17 residues. Trimming removed 4 bases from V and 0 bases from J; junction bases left unmatched: 4. CDR1 and CDR2 (germline): LGHDT, YNNKEL (reference sequence). The CDR3 loop reads CASSRGGLAANTGELFF. The CDR3 DNA sequence: TGTGCCAGCAGCCGAGGGGGACTAGCGGCGAACACCGGGGAGCTGTTTTTT.

In nucleotides, the CDR3 is TGCGCCAGCAGCTTGGTGGACAGGGTTGGGAATGAGCAGTTCTTC. Protein: CASSLVDRVGNEQFF. This rearrangement joins TRBV5-1 to TRBJ2-1; 8 bases match TRBD1. After removal of 0 bases from V and 7 bases from J, the junction contained 6 bases not matched to a gene. Germline V gene data show CDR1 as SGHRS and CDR2 as YFSETQ. This CDR3 comprises 15 residues.

The chain joins TRBV11-2 to TRBJ2-1; D gene unclear. Germline-derived CDR1 and CDR2 are SGHAT and FQNNGV. The CDR3 extends over 16 amino acids. Trimming cost V 3 bases and J 7 bases, with 19 bases left between them. The CDR3 region is CASSLAPSLLSNEQFF. The CDR3 DNA reads as TGTGCCAGCAGCTTGGCCCCGTCGTTACTATCTAATGAGCAGTTCTTC.

The rearrangement joins TRBV3-1 (or the pseudogene TRBV3-2) to TRBJ2-5, with TRBD2 identical over 10 bases. Trimming removed 2 bases from V and 3 bases from J; junction bases left unmatched: 6. The CDR3 length is 16 residues. Germline loops: CDR1 LGHDT, CDR2 YNNKEL (reference sequence). This chain's CDR3 is CASSQYKTSGKETQYF. The DNA for the CDR3 is TGTGCCAGCAGCCAATATAAAACTAGCGGGAAAGAGACCCAGTACTTC.

The chain couples TRBV10-1 to TRBJ1-1, with TRBD1 matching 12 bases. V lost 0 bases to trimming and J lost 7 bases; unmatched junction nucleotides: 12. Germline V gene sequence: CDR1 WNHNN, CDR2 SYGVQD (reference sequence). The CDR3 covers 18 residues. CDR3 DNA: TGCGCCAGCAGTGAGTCCACAATGGGGACAGGGGGCTTGCGTGAAGCTTTCTTT. Translating it yields CASSESTMGTGGLREAFF.

V is TRBV7-9 and J is TRBJ1-5, with 8 bases fitting TRBD1. This CDR3 is 16 amino acids long. Unmatched junction bases numbered 5, after V lost 1 base and J lost 3 bases. Germline V gene sequence: CDR1 SEHNR, CDR2 FQNEAQ (reference sequence). The CDR3 region has the DNA TGTGCCAGCAGCTTAGGTCCGACAGGGGTCAATCAGCCCCAGCATTTT. As protein: CASSLGPTGVNQPQHF. The full variable domain, rest sourced from reference TRBV7-9 and TRBJ1-5, is DTGVSQNPRHKITKRGQNVTFRCDPISEHNRLYWYRQTLGQGPEFLTYFQNEAQLEKSRLLSDRFSAERPKGSFSTLEIQRTEQGDSAMYLCASSLGPTGVNQPQHFGDGTRLSIL.

The V and J genes are TRBV15 and TRBJ2-3, with 8 bases identical to TRBD2. J lost 4 bases, V lost 11 bases, and 14 bases had no gene match. Germline V gene data show CDR1 as LNHNV and CDR2 as YYDKDF (reference sequence). The CDR3 contains 15 residues. Here the CDR3 DNA reads TGTGCCGCAGCGGGGGTCTTTGGGAAGGCAGATACGCAGTATTTT. Translated: CAAAGVFGKADTQYF.

The rearrangement joins TRBV19 to TRBJ1-4; 8 bases map to TRBD1. V lost 6 bases to trimming and J lost 6 bases; unmatched junction nucleotides: 3. This CDR3 is built from 13 residues. The V gene's germline CDR1 is LNHDA and CDR2 SQIVND (reference sequence). The CDR3 nucleotides read TGTGCCAGTAGGGACAGGGAGGATGAAAAACTGTTTTTT. Protein: CASRDREDEKLFF.

This chain connects TRBV6-4 to TRBJ1-5; 7 nucleotides line up with TRBD1. Per the germline V gene, CDR1 is MRHNA and CDR2 is SNTAGT. The V gene end was trimmed by 2 bases and the J gene end by 3 bases; junction bases not matched to a gene: 4. The length of the CDR3 is 15 residues. As DNA, the CDR3 is TGTGCCAGCAGTGACACGGGACAGAACAATCAGCCCCAGCATTTT. Translation gives CASSDTGQNNQPQHF.

The V and J genes are TRBV4-1 and TRBJ1-5; D ambiguous. The CDR3 is made up of 15 amino acids. The germline V gene has CDR1 MGHRA and CDR2 YSYEKL. Between the trimmed V and J ends, which lost 4 bases and 0 bases, there was a span of 10 bases. CDR3 sequence reads: CASSREAYSNQPQHF. CDR3 nucleotides: TGCGCCAGCAGCCGCGAAGCGTATAGCAATCAGCCCCAGCATTTT.

The V call is TRBV15, the J call TRBJ1-3; no firm D call. Germline CDR1 LNHNV, CDR2 YYDKDF (reference sequence). V was shortened by 3 bases and J by 7 bases, with 10 bases between the two germline ends. This CDR3 has 13 residues. CDR3 coding DNA: TGTGCCACCAGCAGGGATCGGAGCAACACCATATATTTT. Protein product: CATSRDRSNTIYF.